The 15 T cell receptor beta chains reported below all come from one sample, sequenced in a study of monozygotic twins with cystic fibrosis. Clones were read by immunoSEQ multiplex PCR, and TCRdb kept only the in-frame ones, dropping some. This table has tens of thousands of clones, 95% to 98% appearing once. The sample consisted of blood. These receptors were collected from a girl aged 2 to 10 with cystic fibrosis.

The chain combines TRBV2 with TRBJ2-3, with TRBD2 as a possible D gene (7 bases). The CDR3 extends over 17 amino acids. The V gene lost 4 bases and the J gene lost 3 bases, with 20 bases spanning the gap. CDR1 and CDR2 (germline): SNHLY, FYNNEI. CDR3 coding DNA: TGTGCCAGCAGTGTCCCCCCCGGGGGGAGGGGGACAGATACGCAGTATTTT. Translated: CASSVPPGGRGTDTQYF.

V is TRBV7-9 and J is TRBJ2-3; TRBD1 matches at 9 bases. Germline V CDR1 and CDR2: SEHNR, FQNEAQ (reference sequence). After removal of 5 bases from V and 2 bases from J, the junction contained 8 bases not matched to a gene. CDR3 length: 16 amino acids. The CDR3 is CASSPLGTGYTDTQYF. The DNA of the CDR3 is TGTGCCAGCAGCCCCCTTGGGACAGGGTACACAGATACGCAGTATTTT.

This chain uses TRBV4-2 with TRBJ1-1; D unresolved. V shed 2 bases and J shed 6 bases, with 10 bases lying between them. The germline V gene has CDR1 LGHNA and CDR2 YNFKEQ. The CDR3 length is 13 residues. CDR3 protein: CASSQPLRSEAFF. As DNA, the CDR3 is TGTGCCAGCAGCCAACCCCTCCGGTCTGAAGCTTTCTTT.

The V call is TRBV2, the J call TRBJ2-7; 10 nucleotides align to TRBD1. The CDR3 totals 14 residues. V lost 4 bases to trimming and J lost 6 bases; unmatched junction nucleotides: 6. Per germline, CDR1 SNHLY and CDR2 FYNNEI. Here the CDR3 reads CASSVGDRGSEQYF. The CDR3 nucleotides read TGTGCCAGCAGTGTTGGGGACAGGGGTAGCGAGCAGTACTTC. Full variable domain (outside the CDR3, taken from reference TRBV2 and TRBJ2-7): EPEVTQTPSHQVTQMGQEVILRCVPISNHLYFYWYRQILGQKVEFLVSFYNNEISEKSEIFDDQFSVERPDGSNFTLKIRSTKLEDSAMYFCASSVGDRGSEQYFGPGTRLTVT.

The chain recombines TRBV7-2 with TRBJ2-7; the match to TRBD2 covers 7 bases. The ends lost 1 base at V and 2 bases at J; junction bases unmatched: 5. There are 15 residues in the CDR3. Germline CDR1 and CDR2: SGHTA and FQGNSA. The chain's CDR3 is CASSLVTGGTYEQYF. In DNA, the CDR3 is TGTGCCAGCAGCTTAGTAACGGGAGGAACCTACGAGCAGTACTTC.

The chain combines TRBV29-1 with TRBJ1-4, with 8 bases fitting TRBD1. CDR3 length equals 17 residues. CDR1 is SQVTM and CDR2 is ANQGSEA in the germline V gene. With 7 bases clipped from V and 7 bases from J, the junction kept 20 bases outside the gene matches. The chain's CDR3 is CSARRKDREELSEKLFF. The CDR3 DNA reads TGCAGCGCTCGAAGAAAGGACAGGGAGGAGCTTTCTGAAAAACTGTTTTTT.

The gene calls are TRBV7-8 and TRBJ2-1, with D perhaps matching TRBD2 (5 bases). Trimming shortened V by 5 bases and J by 8 bases, and 19 bases separated the two germline ends. This CDR3 is built from 15 residues. Germline V lookup: CDR1 SGHVS, CDR2 FQNEAQ. The CDR3 loop reads CASSAARAVWDEQFF. For the CDR3, the DNA is TGTGCCAGCAGCGCCGCGCGGGCTGTTTGGGATGAGCAGTTCTTC.

The genes are TRBV6-1 and TRBJ1-1, with D perhaps TRBD1 (5 bases). With 7 bases removed from V and 7 bases from J, the gap between germline ends came to 10 bases. The CDR3 is 11 amino acids. Germline V lookup: CDR1 MNHNS, CDR2 SASEGT. The CDR3 bases are TGTGCCAGCATCAGGGAGCATGAAGCTTTCTTT. Encoded protein: CASIREHEAFF.

This chain connects TRBV19 to TRBJ1-1; 8 bases fit TRBD1. This CDR3 has 14 amino acids. Germline V gives CDR1 LNHDA, CDR2 SQIVND (reference sequence). V gave up 5 bases and J gave up 4 bases; unmatched junction bases: 6. CDR3 amino acids: CASSWPTGGTEAFF. In nucleotides, the CDR3 is TGTGCCAGTAGTTGGCCTACAGGGGGCACTGAAGCTTTCTTT.

The gene calls are TRBV5-4 and TRBJ1-6; 10 nucleotides agree with TRBD1. The V segment lost 0 bases and the J segment 6 bases; nucleotides outside the gene matches: 6. The length of the CDR3 is 17 residues. Germline CDR1 and CDR2: SGHNT and YYREEE (reference sequence). This CDR3 reads CASSLGQGAFSNSPLHF. The CDR3 DNA sequence: TGTGCCAGCAGCTTGGGACAGGGGGCGTTTAGTAATTCACCCCTCCACTTT.

The rearrangement uses TRBV6-1 and TRBJ1-2; possible D gene TRBD1, 6 bases. V gave up 0 bases and J gave up 8 bases, with 19 bases separating them. CDR1 is MNHNS, CDR2 SASEGT, per germline. This CDR3 has 16 amino acids. The CDR3 DNA is TGTGCCAGCAGTGAAGCGGGGGGACACTTAACAGTCGGCTACACCTTC. Translating gives CASSEAGGHLTVGYTF.

This chain links TRBV2 with TRBJ1-1; D gene uncertain. Trimming took 6 bases from V and 8 from J, leaving 4 bases between them. The CDR3 is 9 residues long. Germline V CDR1 and CDR2: SNHLY, FYNNEI. In DNA form, the CDR3 reads TGTGCCAGCAGGGTGGAAGCTTTCTTT. Protein: CASRVEAFF. The full variable domain, its missing parts supplied by reference TRBV2 and TRBJ1-1, is EPEVTQTPSHQVTQMGQEVILRCVPISNHLYFYWYRQILGQKVEFLVSFYNNEISEKSEIFDDQFSVERPDGSNFTLKIRSTKLEDSAMYFCASRVEAFFGQGTRLTVV.

Only one count was recorded for this clone. This chain connects TRBV5-6 to TRBJ2-7; D is uncertain. Trimming stripped 4 bases from V and 2 bases from J, with 13 bases between. CDR1 is SGHDT and CDR2 is YYEEEE in the germline V gene. CDR3 length: 14 residues. The CDR3 bases are TGTGCCAGCAGCCTTCCCACAGCTCCCTACGAGCAGTACTTC. It codes for CASSLPTAPYEQYF.

CDR3 loop: CASINEVNTIYF. The CDR3 DNA reads as TGTGCCAGTATTAACGAAGTCAACACCATATATTTT. The gene calls are TRBV19 and TRBJ1-3; no clear D. The germline gives CDR1 LNHDA, CDR2 SQIVND (reference sequence). CDR3 length equals 12 residues. V was cut by 7 bases and J by 7 bases, with 11 bases left in between.

This clone has just one count. The CDR3 DNA reads TGTGCCAGTAGAATAAAGGGGGGTGACACTGAAGCTTTCTTT. It yields the protein CASRIKGGDTEAFF. The chain links TRBV6-5 to TRBJ1-1; possibly TRBD1 for D (6 bases). Germline CDR1 reads MNHEY; CDR2 reads SVGAGI. The germline V and J ends were trimmed by 9 bases and 3 bases, with 17 bases remaining between them. The CDR3 sequence is 14 residues long.